The rows below give T cell receptor beta chains drawn from one sample of a study of blood T cell repertoires in COVID-19. Clones were read by immunoSEQ multiplex PCR, and TCRdb kept only the in-frame ones, dropping some. The profile covers roughly 190,000 clones, with approximately 90% appearing a single time and approximately 1% taken by the ten largest. The specimen sequenced was peripheral blood. Receptor source: a man aged 25-40 years with acute or convalescent COVID-19. CDR3s include the opening cysteine and the closing phenylalanine or tryptophan. D genes are given only for firm matches. Clone size is not always given. Where it is, it says once, few, many or a class for expanded clones.

TRBJ1-6	TRBV7-9	NA	few	CASSLRRETSNSPLHF	TGTGCCAGCAGCTTACGCAGGGAGACTAGCAATTCACCCCTCCACTTT
TRBJ2-7	TRBV5-1	TRBD2	NA	CASSLQAGGLYEQYF	TGCGCCAGCAGCCTTCAAGCGGGAGGGCTCTACGAGCAGTACTTC
TRBJ1-5	TRBV18	TRBD1	NA	CASSKTGLEQPQHF	TGTGCCAGCTCAAAGACAGGGTTGGAACAGCCCCAGCATTTT
TRBJ2-7	TRBV5-6	TRBD2	NA	CASSRPGLAGYEQYF	TGTGCCAGCAGCCGACCGGGACTAGCGGGGTACGAGCAGTACTTC
TRBJ1-6	TRBV7-9	NA	NA	CASKPSSYNSPLHF	TGTGCCAGCAAACCGAGCTCCTATAATTCACCCCTCCACTTT
TRBJ2-7	TRBV2	NA	NA	CASSRTTKLYEQYF	TGTGCCAGCAGTAGGACAACAAAACTATACGAGCAGTACTTC
TRBJ1-1	TRBV7-2	TRBD1	NA	CASSIHRGVTEAFF	TGTGCCAGCAGCATCCACAGGGGGGTCACTGAAGCTTTCTTT
TRBJ1-3	TRBV4-1	NA	NA	CASSQDGRGGNTIYF	TGCGCCAGCAGCCAGGACGGGCGGGGTGGAAACACCATATATTTT
TRBJ2-5	TRBV3-1/TRBV3-2	TRBD1	NA	CASSQDRTKETQYF	TGTGCCAGCAGCCAGGACAGGACGAAAGAGACCCAGTACTTC
TRBJ2-5	TRBV25-1	TRBD2	NA	CASSEDSGGLSKTQYF	TGTGCCAGCAGTGAAGACAGCGGGGGGCTATCGAAGACCCAGTACTTC
TRBJ2-1	TRBV7-8	TRBD2	NA	CASSFNLAGTTEQFF	TGTGCCAGCAGCTTCAACTTAGCAGGGACTACCGAGCAGTTCTTC
TRBJ1-1	TRBV28	NA	NA	CASSGGYLNTEAFF	TGTGCCAGCAGTGGGGGCTACCTGAACACTGAAGCTTTCTTT
TRBJ1-2	TRBV9	TRBD1	NA	CASSSGQGRRGYTF	TGTGCCAGCAGCTCAGGACAGGGTCGGCGGGGCTACACCTTC
TRBJ2-7	TRBV29-1	TRBD1	NA	CSVVGTGGYEQYF	TGCAGCGTCGTCGGGACAGGGGGCTACGAGCAGTACTTC
TRBJ2-7	TRBV4-2	TRBD2	NA	CASSQDGSGVDYEQYF	TGTGCCAGCAGCCAAGATGGTAGCGGGGTGGACTACGAGCAGTACTTC
TRBJ1-5	TRBV2	NA	NA	CASRLDGGTQPQHF	TGTGCCAGCCGTTTAGACGGAGGTACTCAGCCCCAGCATTTT
TRBJ1-2	TRBV7-2	NA	few	CASSLVSSDQGGYTF	TGTGCCAGCAGCTTAGTATCGTCAGACCAGGGTGGCTACACCTTC
TRBJ2-1	TRBV15	NA	NA	CATSRSLENEQFF	TGTGCCACCAGCAGATCTCTAGAAAATGAGCAGTTCTTC
TRBJ1-2	TRBV18	TRBD1	NA	CASSPIDRVFSPRADGYTF	TGTGCCAGCTCACCTATCGACAGGGTTTTCTCTCCCCGGGCAGATGGCTACACCTTC
TRBJ1-2	TRBV7-9	NA	NA	CASSLYASLNYGYTF	TGTGCCAGCAGCTTATATGCCTCCCTAAACTATGGCTACACCTTC
TRBJ2-1	TRBV24-1	TRBD2	NA	CATSDRGTSGANEQFF	TGTGCCACCAGTGACCGAGGGACTAGCGGGGCAAATGAGCAGTTCTTC
TRBJ1-6	TRBV7-9	NA	NA	CASSFLAGNSPLHF	TGTGCCAGCAGCTTTTTGGCAGGGAACTCACCCCTCCACTTT
TRBJ2-7	TRBV7-7	NA	NA	CASSLNSGYEQYF	TGTGCTAGCAGCTTGAATTCCGGCTACGAGCAGTACTTC
TRBJ1-2	TRBV28	TRBD1	NA	CASIASPGLTGEMDYGYTF	TGTGCCAGCATTGCAAGTCCAGGCCTTACAGGGGAAATGGACTATGGCTACACCTTC
TRBJ1-5	TRBV5-1	NA	NA	CASSLGGTMNSNQPQHF	TGCGCCAGCAGCTTGGGAGGGACAATGAATAGCAATCAGCCCCAGCATTTT
TRBJ2-7	TRBV6-6	NA	NA	CAMSQGPYSYEQYF	TGTGCCATGAGTCAGGGGCCGTACTCCTACGAGCAGTACTTC
TRBJ2-3	TRBV19	NA	NA	CASSIVQGGADTQYF	TGTGCCAGTAGTATAGTACAGGGAGGGGCAGATACGCAGTATTTT
TRBJ2-6	TRBV6-5	NA	NA	CASSYSRGSGANVLTF	TGTGCCAGCAGTTACTCGAGGGGGAGTGGGGCCAACGTCCTGACTTTC
TRBJ2-3	TRBV28	NA	NA	CASSSAGHPPWTQYF	TGTGCCAGCAGTTCAGCGGGACACCCGCCGTGGACGCAGTATTTT
TRBJ1-2	TRBV28	NA	NA	CASSFTGNYGYTF	TGTGCCAGCAGTTTCACGGGGAACTATGGCTACACCTTC
TRBJ1-5	TRBV28	TRBD1	NA	CASRGQNQPQHF	TGTGCCAGCAGGGGACAGAATCAGCCCCAGCATTTT
TRBJ1-2	TRBV4-2	NA	once	CASSQERGYGYTF	TGTGCCAGCAGCCAAGAACGGGGCTATGGCTACACCTTC
TRBJ1-1	TRBV19	NA	once	CASTLYTEAFF	TGTGCCAGCACACTATACACTGAAGCTTTCTTT
TRBJ1-5	TRBV5-5	TRBD1	NA	CASSRGGWSNQPQHF	TGTGCCAGCAGCCGAGGGGGCTGGAGCAATCAGCCCCAGCATTTT
TRBJ2-7	TRBV28	TRBD2	NA	CASSATSGRYEQYF	TGTGCCAGCAGCGCTACTAGCGGAAGATACGAGCAGTACTTC
TRBJ1-2	TRBV29-1	TRBD1	NA	CSVERDRGDGYTF	TGCAGCGTGGAAAGGGACAGGGGAGACGGCTACACCTTC
TRBJ1-2	TRBV6-5	NA	NA	CASSITLPGRPYF	TGTGCCAGCAGCATCACCCTACCAGGCCGGCCGTACTTC
TRBJ2-3	TRBV5-1	NA	NA	CASSWASLSTDTQYF	TGCGCCAGCAGCTGGGCGAGCCTGAGCACAGATACGCAGTATTTT
TRBJ1-2	TRBV5-6	TRBD1	NA	CASSLATGVYRGYTF	TGTGCCAGCAGCTTAGCGACAGGGGTTTATCGTGGCTACACCTTC
TRBJ2-7	TRBV28	NA	NA	CASSLFGNTGQNPYEQYF	TGTGCCAGCAGTTTATTCGGAAACACTGGACAGAACCCCTACGAGCAGTACTTC
TRBJ2-7	TRBV11-3	TRBD2	NA	CASSHSGSTQYF	TGTGCCAGCAGCCATAGCGGGAGTACGCAGTACTTC
TRBJ1-6	TRBV19	NA	NA	CASSIPRGSSPLHF	TGTGCCAGTAGTATCCCCAGGGGAAGCTCACCCCTCCACTTT
TRBJ2-5	TRBV11-2	NA	few	CASSSGETQYF	TGTGCCAGCAGCTCGGGGGAGACCCAGTACTTC
TRBJ2-6	TRBV5-1	NA	NA	CASSTSGSGANVLTF	TGCGCCAGCAGCACCTCAGGCTCTGGGGCCAACGTCCTGACTTTC
TRBJ2-3	TRBV2	TRBD1	NA	CASSEYRGPTDTQYF	TGTGCCAGCAGTGAGTACAGGGGGCCTACAGATACGCAGTATTTT
TRBJ2-3	TRBV28	NA	once	CASSFLTVPSETDTQYF	TGTGCCAGCAGTTTTCTTACCGTCCCAAGCGAGACAGATACGCAGTATTTT